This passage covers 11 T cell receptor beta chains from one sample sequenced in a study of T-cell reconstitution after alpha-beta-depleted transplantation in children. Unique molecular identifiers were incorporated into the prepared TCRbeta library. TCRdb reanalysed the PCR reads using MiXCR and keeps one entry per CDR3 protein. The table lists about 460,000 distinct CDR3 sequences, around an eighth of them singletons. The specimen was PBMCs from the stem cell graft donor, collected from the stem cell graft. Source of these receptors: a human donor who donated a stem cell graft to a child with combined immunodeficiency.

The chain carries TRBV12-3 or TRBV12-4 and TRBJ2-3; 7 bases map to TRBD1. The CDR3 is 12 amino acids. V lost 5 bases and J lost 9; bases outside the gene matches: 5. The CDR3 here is CASSPTGVTQYF. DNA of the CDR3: TGTGCCAGCAGTCCCACAGGGGTAACGCAGTATTTT.

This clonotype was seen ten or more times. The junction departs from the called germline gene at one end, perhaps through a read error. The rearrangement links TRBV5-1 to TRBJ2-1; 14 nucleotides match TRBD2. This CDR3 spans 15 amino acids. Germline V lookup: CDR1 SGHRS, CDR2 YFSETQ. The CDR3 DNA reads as TGTGCCAGCAGCTTGGGACTAGCGGGAGTGAATGAGCAGTTCTTC. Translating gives CASSLGLAGVNEQFF.

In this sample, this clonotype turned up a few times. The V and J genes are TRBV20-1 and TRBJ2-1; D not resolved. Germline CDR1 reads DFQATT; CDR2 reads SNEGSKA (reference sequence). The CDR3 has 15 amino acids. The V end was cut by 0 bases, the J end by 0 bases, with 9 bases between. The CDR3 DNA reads TGCAGTGCTAGAGACGGATTACGCTCCTACAATGAGCAGTTCTTC. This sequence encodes CSARDGLRSYNEQFF.

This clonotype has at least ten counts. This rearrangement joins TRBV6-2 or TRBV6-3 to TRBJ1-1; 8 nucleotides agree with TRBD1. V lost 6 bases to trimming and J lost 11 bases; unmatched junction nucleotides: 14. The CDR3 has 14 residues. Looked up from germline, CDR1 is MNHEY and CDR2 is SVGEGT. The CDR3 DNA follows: TGTGCCAGCAGCACTCCCCAGGGGGCGGACTACGCTTTCTTT. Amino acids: CASSTPQGADYAFF.

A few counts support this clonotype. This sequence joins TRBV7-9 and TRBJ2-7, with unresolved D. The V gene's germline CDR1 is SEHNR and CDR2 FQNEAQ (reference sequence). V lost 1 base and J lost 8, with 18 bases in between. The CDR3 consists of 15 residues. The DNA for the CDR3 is TGTGCCAGCAGCTTAGTGGGCAGCCAAGCTGGGCAGCAGTACTTC. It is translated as CASSLVGSQAGQQYF.

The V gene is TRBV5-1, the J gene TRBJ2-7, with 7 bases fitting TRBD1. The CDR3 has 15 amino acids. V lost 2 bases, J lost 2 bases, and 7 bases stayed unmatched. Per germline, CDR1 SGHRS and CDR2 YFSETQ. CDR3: CASSLNRDSAYEQYF. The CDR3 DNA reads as TGCGCCAGCAGCTTAAATCGGGACAGCGCCTACGAGCAGTACTTC.

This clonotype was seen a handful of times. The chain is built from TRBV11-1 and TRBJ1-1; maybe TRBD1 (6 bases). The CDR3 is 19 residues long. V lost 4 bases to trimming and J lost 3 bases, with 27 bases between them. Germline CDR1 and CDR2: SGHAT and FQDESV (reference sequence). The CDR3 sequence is CASSSLLGGRVRNDTEAFF. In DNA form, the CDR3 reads TGTGCCAGCAGCTCCCTACTCGGGGGGCGCGTGAGGAACGACACTGAAGCTTTCTTT.

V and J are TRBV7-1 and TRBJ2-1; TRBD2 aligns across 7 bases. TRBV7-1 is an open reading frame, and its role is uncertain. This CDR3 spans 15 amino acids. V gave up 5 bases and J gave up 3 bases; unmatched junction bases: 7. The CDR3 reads CASSPYSGVYNEQFF. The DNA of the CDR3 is TGTGCCAGCAGCCCATACAGCGGGGTCTACAATGAGCAGTTCTTC.

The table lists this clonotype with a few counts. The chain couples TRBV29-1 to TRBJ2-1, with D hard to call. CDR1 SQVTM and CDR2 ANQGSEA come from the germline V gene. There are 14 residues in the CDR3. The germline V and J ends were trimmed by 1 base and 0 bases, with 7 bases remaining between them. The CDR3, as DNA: TGCAGCGTTGAAGGCCGAAGCTCCTACAATGAGCAGTTCTTC. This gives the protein CSVEGRSSYNEQFF.

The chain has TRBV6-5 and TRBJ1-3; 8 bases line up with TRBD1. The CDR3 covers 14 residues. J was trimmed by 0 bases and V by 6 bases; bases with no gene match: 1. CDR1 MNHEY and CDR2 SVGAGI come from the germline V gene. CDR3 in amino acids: CASRGTGSGNTIYF. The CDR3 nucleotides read TGTGCCAGCAGGGGGACAGGCTCTGGAAACACCATATATTTT.

CDR3 nucleotide sequence: TGCAGCGTTGAAGAAAAGCGGGAGGGCCGAGAGACCCAGTACTTC. This encodes CSVEEKREGRETQYF. V is TRBV29-1 and J is TRBJ2-5; 10 bases agree with TRBD2. Germline CDR1 reads SQVTM; CDR2 reads ANQGSEA. V shed 0 bases, J shed 4 bases, and the junction held 5 bases outside the gene matches. The CDR3 is 15 residues long.